These 27 T cell receptor beta chains were all obtained from the same sample, sequenced in a study of T cell responses to AZD1222 COVID-19 vaccine (dated by TCRdb to 2020 to 2023). What the time point label conveys for this sample: baseline before first vaccination. Libraries came from the immunoSEQ multiplex PCR assay. Drawn from immuneACCESS, this table holds only the in-frame rearrangements with V and J called that TCRdb kept. Clones are partly lost; checked studies trace under half to an unresolved V gene and leave the rest unexplained. This sample comprises about 85,000 clones, roughly nine tenths of them detected only once. 6% to 9% of the sample is held by the ten biggest clonotypes. The sequences come from peripheral blood, collected on day 0 of AZD1222 vaccination. All receptors derive from an adult in good health.

The CDR3 coding sequence is TGCGCCAGCAGCTTGGCTCAATCGACCTCTGGAAACACCATATATTTT. It encodes CASSLAQSTSGNTIYF. The rearrangement joins TRBV5-1 to TRBJ1-3; unclear D gene. This CDR3 comprises 16 residues. Germline values: CDR1 SGHRS, CDR2 YFSETQ. V was cut by 0 bases and J by 0 bases, with 10 bases left in between.

The V and J genes are TRBV24-1 and TRBJ2-3, with 7 nucleotides matching TRBD2. The length of the CDR3 is 16 residues. V dropped 7 bases and J dropped 7; count of bases not matched to a gene: 16. The germline V gene has CDR1 KGHDR and CDR2 SFDVKD. CDR3 protein: CATSDRGSGAINTQYF. The CDR3 coding sequence is TGTGCCACCAGCGATCGGGGGAGCGGGGCTATTAATACGCAGTATTTT.

This clone was found once. This chain uses TRBV28 with TRBJ1-1; weak D call: TRBD1 (6 bases). With 8 bases removed from V and 2 bases from J, the gap between germline ends came to 15 bases. The CDR3 is 14 amino acids. Germline V gene lookup returns CDR1 MDHEN and CDR2 SYDVKM. For the CDR3, the DNA is TGTGCCAGCGTCAAGGGGGGGTACAACACTGAAGCTTTCTTT. Protein: CASVKGGYNTEAFF.

This clone was counted a single time. This chain uses TRBV28 with TRBJ1-4; 9 bases fit TRBD1. V gave up 7 bases and J gave up 5 bases; unmatched junction bases: 8. Germline loops: CDR1 MDHEN, CDR2 SYDVKM. This CDR3 comprises 15 residues. The CDR3 is CASTLPGQGNEKLFF. CDR3 nucleotides: TGTGCCAGCACCCTACCCGGACAGGGGAATGAAAAACTGTTTTTT.

The chain links TRBV4-2 to TRBJ1-2, with TRBD1 matching over 7 bases. CDR1 and CDR2 from the germline V gene are LGHNA and YNFKEQ. The V gene end was trimmed by 4 bases and the J gene end by 0 bases; junction bases not matched to a gene: 2. There are 14 residues in the CDR3. This CDR3 is CASSPQGANYGYTF. As DNA, the CDR3 is TGTGCCAGCAGCCCCCAGGGGGCTAACTATGGCTACACCTTC.

A few counts support this clone. Other DNA sequences in this sample translate to the same CDR3. V usage is TRBV28 and J usage is TRBJ1-1; TRBD1 is a possible D gene (6 bases). V was trimmed by 6 bases and J by 0 bases, leaving 11 bases between them. Per the germline V gene, CDR1 is MDHEN and CDR2 is SYDVKM. The CDR3 contains 14 residues. CDR3 in amino acids: CASRLRTVNTEAFF. For the CDR3, the DNA is TGTGCCAGCAGACTAAGGACAGTGAACACTGAAGCTTTCTTT. The full variable domain, rest sourced from reference TRBV28 and TRBJ1-1, is DVKVTQSSRYLVKRTGEKVFLECVQDMDHENMFWYRQDPGLGLRLIYFSYDVKMKEKGDIPEGYSVSREKKERFSLILESASTNQTSMYLCASRLRTVNTEAFFGQGTRLTVV.

The chain employs TRBV10-2 and TRBJ2-5; 7 bases line up with TRBD1. TRBJ2-7 explains the end of the DNA better; the J call may be wrong. Germline V gene data show CDR1 as WSHSY and CDR2 as SAAADI. CDR3 length: 16 residues. This CDR3 is CASSDSGRDRPYEQYF. The CDR3 nucleotides are TGCGCCAGCAGTGATTCTGGTCGGGACAGACCCTACGAGCAGTACTTC.

This clone was found once. V gene TRBV7-3 combines with J gene TRBJ2-5; 7 bases match TRBD2. V shed 2 bases and J 1 base; nucleotides not matched to a gene: 1. CDR3 length equals 14 residues. Looked up from germline, CDR1 is SGHTA and CDR2 is FQGTGA. As DNA, the CDR3 is TGTGCCAGCAGCTTAGCGGGAGCCCAAGAGACCCAGTACTTC. Amino acid sequence: CASSLAGAQETQYF.

The chain is built from TRBV28 and TRBJ1-5, with 7 bases identical to TRBD1. Germline V gene lookup returns CDR1 MDHEN and CDR2 SYDVKM. This CDR3 spans 17 amino acids. The V segment lost 5 bases and the J segment 2 bases; nucleotides outside the gene matches: 12. The CDR3, as DNA: TGTGCCAGCAGTCCCGCAGGGGGAACGAGGGGCAATCAGCCCCAGCATTTT. It specifies CASSPAGGTRGNQPQHF.

This sequence joins TRBV18 and TRBJ2-5; a possible D gene is TRBD1 (6 bases). The V gene lost 3 bases and the J gene lost 5 bases, with 16 bases spanning the gap. Germline assignment: CDR1 KGHSH and CDR2 LQKENI. CDR3 length equals 15 residues. CDR3: CASSPQSQGRETQYF. In DNA form, the CDR3 reads TGTGCCAGCTCACCGCAATCACAGGGTCGGGAGACCCAGTACTTC.

This chain connects TRBV10-2 to TRBJ2-2, with D possibly being TRBD1 (5 bases). Trimming pared 10 bases from V and 9 bases from J, leaving 12 bases between. There are 11 residues in the CDR3. Germline CDR1 is WSHSY and CDR2 is SAAADI. In nucleotides, the CDR3 is TGCGCCACTAGGGGTTTCCGGGAGCTGTTTTTT. It encodes CATRGFRELFF.

The CDR3 spells CASSDAGARQPQHF. The DNA for the CDR3 is TGTGCCAGCAGTGACGCAGGGGCGCGTCAGCCCCAGCATTTT. This chain joins TRBV6-1 and TRBJ1-5; a possible D gene is TRBD1 (6 bases). This CDR3 is built from 14 residues. CDR1 MNHNS and CDR2 SASEGT come from the germline V gene. V lost 3 bases to trimming and J lost 6 bases, with 12 bases between them.

This clone was seen a single time. J is TRBJ2-7 and V is TRBV5-4; 9 nucleotides match TRBD1. Per the germline V gene, CDR1 is SGHNT and CDR2 is YYREEE (reference sequence). CDR3 length: 14 residues. The junction had 8 bases not matched to a gene; V was cut back by 4 bases and J by 6 bases. CDR3 DNA: TGTGCCAGCAGCCGGGACAGGGCTACAAGCGAGCAGTACTTC. Translating gives CASSRDRATSEQYF.

This clone was observed a few times. The V call is TRBV7-2, the J call TRBJ2-3; a weak D match, TRBD2 (7 bases). CDR1 and CDR2 from the germline V gene are SGHTA and FQGNSA. The V and J ends lost 2 bases and 0 bases respectively, with 12 bases between them. The CDR3 contains 16 residues. In DNA form, the CDR3 reads TGTGCCAGCAGCTTAAGGGGGGGCGCGAGCACAGATACGCAGTATTTT. It codes for CASSLRGGASTDTQYF.

This chain uses TRBV4-2 with TRBJ2-7; 7 bases line up with TRBD1. Germline assignment: CDR1 LGHNA and CDR2 YNFKEQ. The trim removed 4 bases at V and 0 bases at J, leaving 3 bases unmatched. This CDR3 contains 14 residues. CDR3 sequence (DNA): TGTGCCAGCAGCCTGGACAGGCCCTCCTACGAGCAGTACTTC. Protein product: CASSLDRPSYEQYF.

The chain combines TRBV5-5 with TRBJ2-1, with 8 bases identical to TRBD1. Germline V gene lookup returns CDR1 SGHKS and CDR2 YYEKEE (reference sequence). Trimming took 4 bases from V and 7 from J; bases not matched to a gene: 13. CDR3 length: 16 residues. CDR3 bases: TGTGCCAGCAGCCCACAGGGGGTGGGGTTTGGAAATGAGCAGTTCTTC. Amino acids: CASSPQGVGFGNEQFF.

The chain uses TRBV19 and TRBJ2-1; unclear D gene. The CDR3 is 13 residues long. Trimming pared 3 bases from V and 6 bases from J, leaving 9 bases between. The germline V gene has CDR1 LNHDA and CDR2 SQIVND (reference sequence). CDR3 protein: CASSINELNEQFF. The CDR3 DNA reads as TGTGCCAGTAGTATCAATGAACTCAATGAGCAGTTCTTC. Variable domain in full (rest from reference TRBV19 and TRBJ2-1): DGGITQSPKYLFRKEGQNVTLSCEQNLNHDAMYWYRQDPGQGLRLIYYSQIVNDFQKGDIAEGYSVSREKKESFPLTVTSAQKNPTAFYLCASSINELNEQFFGPGTRLTVL.

The genes are TRBV7-8 and TRBJ1-5, with D unresolved. V was shortened by 5 bases and J by 6 bases, with 11 bases between the two germline ends. The CDR3 sequence is 13 residues long. CDR1 and CDR2 from the germline V gene are SGHVS and FQNEAQ. CDR3 amino acids: CASSHGSGQPQHF. The CDR3 region has the DNA TGTGCCAGCAGCCACGGATCAGGTCAGCCCCAGCATTTT.

The rearrangement uses TRBV15 and TRBJ2-3; D ambiguous. Germline V gene sequence: CDR1 LNHNV, CDR2 YYDKDF (reference sequence). CDR3 size: 13 residues. V lost 5 bases and J 1 base, leaving 7 bases between the germline ends. The CDR3: CATSDGGTDTQYF. CDR3 DNA sequence: TGTGCCACCAGCGATGGGGGCACAGATACGCAGTATTTT.

The chain joins TRBV6-4 to TRBJ1-6; TRBD1 might be the D (6 bases). This CDR3 has 15 amino acids. Germline loops: CDR1 MRHNA, CDR2 SNTAGT. The V end was cut by 6 bases, the J end by 7 bases, with 16 bases between. CDR3 in amino acids: CASRDNTGTNSPLHF. DNA for the CDR3: TGTGCCAGCAGAGACAACACAGGGACCAATTCACCCCTCCACTTT.

The chain employs TRBV28 and TRBJ2-1; TRBD2 is a possible D gene (7 bases). With 8 bases removed from V and 8 bases from J, the gap between germline ends came to 31 bases. Germline CDR1 reads MDHEN; CDR2 reads SYDVKM. This CDR3 spans 18 amino acids. CDR3 bases: TGTGCCAGCGTCGATCCGCGGGGCGGGGGCCTACGTAGAGATGAGCAGTTCTTC. Translation: CASVDPRGGGLRRDEQFF.

This CDR3 reads CASSSGPLTEAFF. The DNA of the CDR3 is TGTGCCAGCAGCTCCGGGCCGCTCACTGAAGCTTTCTTT. J is TRBJ1-1 and V is TRBV7-6; D is ambiguous. From germline, CDR1 is SGHVS and CDR2 FNYEAQ. The CDR3 contains 13 residues. V dropped 4 bases and J dropped 4 bases, with 10 bases sitting between them.

The CDR3 region is CASGRQGAMDEQFF. As DNA, the CDR3 is TGTGCCAGCGGCCGGCAGGGGGCAATGGATGAGCAGTTCTTC. V gene TRBV6-2 or TRBV6-3 combines with J gene TRBJ2-1; TRBD1 aligns across 8 bases. The CDR3 contains 14 residues. With V trimmed by 8 bases and J by 8 bases, 11 bases remained unmatched. Germline CDR1 and CDR2: MNHEY and SVGEGT.

This clone occurred once. The gene calls are TRBV5-1 and TRBJ1-3; tentatively, D is TRBD1 (5 bases). V shed 0 bases and J shed 4 bases, with 8 bases lying between them. This CDR3 is built from 14 residues. CDR1 is SGHRS and CDR2 is YFSETQ in the germline V gene. The DNA for the CDR3 is TGCGCCAGCAGCTTGGGGGCAGGGGGAAACACCATATATTTT. This codes for CASSLGAGGNTIYF.

The chain is built from TRBV4-1 and TRBJ1-4, with D maybe TRBD1 (5 bases). Germline V lookup: CDR1 MGHRA, CDR2 YSYEKL. Trimming shortened V by 0 bases and J by 8 bases, and 22 bases separated the two germline ends. The CDR3 is 18 amino acids. The CDR3 DNA sequence: TGCGCCAGCAGCCAAGAGGGCTCATTGGGTACCCCAGGGGAAAAACTGTTTTTT. Translating it yields CASSQEGSLGTPGEKLFF.

The gene calls are TRBV6-2 or TRBV6-3 and TRBJ1-1, with TRBD1 identical over 10 bases. CDR1 and CDR2 from the germline V gene are MNHEY and SVGEGT. The CDR3 spans 16 residues. The V gene end was trimmed by 5 bases and the J gene end by 6 bases; junction bases not matched to a gene: 12. The CDR3 spells CASSETGGTIHPEAFF. The CDR3 coding sequence is TGTGCCAGCAGTGAGACAGGGGGCACGATTCATCCTGAAGCTTTCTTT.

This clone was observed a few times. CDR3 bases: TGTGCCAGCAGTTACTCCCAGGGGCAGAGTAATTCACCCCTCCACTTT. This encodes CASSYSQGQSNSPLHF. The J gene is TRBJ1-6, the V gene TRBV6-2 or TRBV6-3, with D possibly matching TRBD1 (6 bases). Looked up from germline, CDR1 is MNHEY and CDR2 is SVGEGT. V was pared by 0 bases and J by 6 bases, with 12 bases between. This CDR3 spans 16 amino acids.